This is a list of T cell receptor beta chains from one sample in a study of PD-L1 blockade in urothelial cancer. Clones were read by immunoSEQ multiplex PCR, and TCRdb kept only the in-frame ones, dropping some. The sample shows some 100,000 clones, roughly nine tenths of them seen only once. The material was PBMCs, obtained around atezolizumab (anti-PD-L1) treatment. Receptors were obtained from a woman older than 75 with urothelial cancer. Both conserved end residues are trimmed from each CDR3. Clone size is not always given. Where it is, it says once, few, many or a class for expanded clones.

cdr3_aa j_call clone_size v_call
ASGRPDSYEQY TRBJ2-7 once TRBV6-6
ASSGDSFDNEQF TRBJ2-1 NA TRBV7-3
ASSEIIRAGGTEAF TRBJ1-1 NA TRBV6-1
ASSRTPTGITPPDTQY TRBJ2-3 NA TRBV5-1
ASTLGSGLAGQETQY TRBJ2-5 NA TRBV7-6
ASRQGQEYYEQY TRBJ2-7 NA TRBV5-1
ASSPTGWANEKLF TRBJ1-4 NA TRBV2
ASTGTLIGNEQF TRBJ2-1 NA TRBV5-1
ASRAGVASTDTQY TRBJ2-3 NA TRBV5-1
ASSPTDRAWEQY TRBJ2-7 NA TRBV28
ASAQTGDTQY TRBJ2-3 NA TRBV10-1
AISGDRAGELF TRBJ2-2 NA TRBV10-3
ASSQNQGLAGTDTQY TRBJ2-3 NA TRBV7-9
ASTTGGQGVNTEAF TRBJ1-1 NA TRBV28
ASSDQGSAGDTQY TRBJ2-3 NA TRBV6-1
ASSLEEGREKLF TRBJ1-4 NA TRBV5-1
ASSPGPTGITNQPQH TRBJ1-5 NA TRBV28
ASRVGQTNTEAF TRBJ1-1 NA TRBV6-1
ASSSLGGANNQPQH TRBJ1-5 NA TRBV28
ATRGSGTEAF TRBJ1-1 few TRBV2
ASSRTGQYYNEQF TRBJ2-1 NA TRBV6-5
ATGTGSSEKLF TRBJ1-4 NA TRBV10-1
ASSQGIQAYEQY TRBJ2-7 once TRBV14
ASRSQGGTEAF TRBJ1-1 NA TRBV5-1
AWSGTSGRSEQF TRBJ2-1 NA TRBV30
ASSPGGLKGEKLF TRBJ1-4 NA TRBV7-8